These 13 T cell receptor beta chains were sequenced from one sample in a study of radiotherapy plus CTLA-4 blockade in lung cancer (dated by TCRdb to the late 2010s). The method was the immunoSEQ multiplex PCR assay. Sourced from immuneACCESS, this table was stored by TCRdb with only in-frame sequences that have V and J called. A share of the clones is absent; for the studies checked, an unresolved V gene accounts for under half, and the remainder has no known explanation. The sample profile shows around 120,000 clones; about four fifths of them were found once. Approximately 5.5% of the sample is taken by the ten largest. The sample here was peripheral blood, taken from a patient treated with radiotherapy plus ipilimumab. These TCRs come from a human donor with non-small cell lung cancer who had a partial response to radiotherapy plus ipilimumab.

The chain combines TRBV9 with TRBJ2-1; 7 bases align to TRBD2. Germline CDR1 reads SGDLS; CDR2 reads YYNGEE. CDR3 length equals 15 residues. Trimming cost V 3 bases and J 6 bases; bases outside gene matches: 9. In DNA, the CDR3 is TGTGCCAGCAGCGAGGCGGGAGTCTCGTTCAATGAGCAGTTCTTC. This translates into CASSEAGVSFNEQFF.

This clone was seen a few times. This rearrangement joins TRBV6-5 to TRBJ1-1; TRBD1 aligns across 7 bases. In germline, CDR1 is MNHEY, CDR2 SVGAGI. V lost 2 bases, J lost 4 bases, and 4 bases stayed unmatched. CDR3 length: 14 amino acids. The CDR3 spells CASSYEAGGTEAFF. The DNA of the CDR3 is TGTGCCAGCAGTTACGAGGCAGGGGGCACTGAAGCTTTCTTT.

The V call is TRBV5-1, the J call TRBJ2-7; D is possibly TRBD1 (5 bases). CDR3 length equals 14 residues. Germline V lookup: CDR1 SGHRS, CDR2 YFSETQ. With 0 bases removed from V and 2 bases from J, the gap between germline ends came to 9 bases. The CDR3 sequence: CASSLEPGPYEQYF. In DNA form, the CDR3 reads TGCGCCAGCAGCTTGGAGCCAGGGCCCTACGAGCAGTACTTC.

The genes are TRBV29-1 and TRBJ2-1, with 8 bases matching TRBD1. Germline-derived CDR1 and CDR2 are SQVTM and ANQGSEA. CDR3 size: 15 residues. V lost 5 bases and J lost 0; bases outside the gene matches: 6. CDR3 sequence reads: CSVHWTGSSYNEQFF. In DNA form, the CDR3 reads TGCAGCGTTCATTGGACAGGGAGCTCCTACAATGAGCAGTTCTTC.

The V call is TRBV5-6, the J call TRBJ1-4; tentatively, D is TRBD1 (5 bases). CDR3 length equals 18 residues. The germline CDR1 and CDR2 sequences are SGHDT and YYEEEE. Trimming left V 3 bases short and J 0 bases short, with 18 bases between. CDR3 sequence: CASSWSWGSIATNEKLFF. Written as DNA, the CDR3 is TGTGCCAGCAGCTGGAGTTGGGGCTCCATTGCAACTAATGAAAAACTGTTTTTT.

The chain is built from TRBV25-1 and TRBJ1-2; TRBD1 agrees at 8 bases. CDR1 is MGHDK and CDR2 is SYGVNS in the germline V gene. The ends lost 8 bases at V and 4 bases at J; junction bases unmatched: 9. The CDR3 sequence is 14 residues long. The CDR3 reads CASGDRTALYGYTF. DNA of the CDR3: TGTGCCAGCGGGGACAGGACAGCCCTCTATGGCTACACCTTC.

The chain couples TRBV5-6 to TRBJ2-5; D is unresolved. The CDR3 consists of 14 residues. Per germline, CDR1 SGHDT and CDR2 YYEEEE. Deletions cut 0 bases from V and 1 base from J, with 7 bases between. CDR3 sequence reads: CASSLAGGQETQYF. DNA for the CDR3: TGTGCCAGCAGCTTGGCCGGCGGCCAAGAGACCCAGTACTTC.

The gene calls are TRBV9 and TRBJ1-4; tentative D call: TRBD1 (5 bases). The CDR3 is 15 amino acids. Per the germline V gene, CDR1 is SGDLS and CDR2 is YYNGEE. Trimming removed 0 bases at V and 3 bases at J, with 9 bases between. CDR3 residues: CASSVVGGSNEKLFF. The CDR3 region has the DNA TGTGCCAGCAGCGTAGTCGGGGGTTCTAATGAAAAACTGTTTTTT.

The genes are TRBV6-1 and TRBJ2-1, with D maybe TRBD2 (6 bases). This CDR3 region has 13 residues. With 6 bases removed from V and 14 bases from J, the gap between germline ends came to 20 bases. The germline V gene encodes CDR1 MNHNS and CDR2 SASEGT. This chain's CDR3 is CASREPPMGEEFF. The CDR3 DNA is TGTGCCAGCAGAGAACCCCCTATGGGGGAGGAGTTCTTC.

V gene TRBV15 combines with J gene TRBJ1-2; 7 positions agree with TRBD1. This CDR3 is built from 15 residues. Germline loops: CDR1 LNHNV, CDR2 YYDKDF (reference sequence). With V trimmed by 3 bases and J by 6 bases, 10 bases remained unmatched. The CDR3 DNA reads as TGTGCCACCAGCAGTCTACAGGGGAACTGGAATGGCTACACCTTC. Amino acids: CATSSLQGNWNGYTF.

The DNA for the CDR3 is TGTGCCACCCGGACCCGGGAGAACACCGGGGAGCTGTTTTTT. Translation: CATRTRENTGELFF. The rearrangement joins TRBV6-1 to TRBJ2-2, with D possibly matching TRBD2 (5 bases). CDR3 length: 14 residues. Looked up from germline, CDR1 is MNHNS and CDR2 is SASEGT. The V gene lost 10 bases and the J gene lost 1 base, with 13 bases spanning the gap.

The chain links TRBV6-5 to TRBJ2-7; TRBD1 might be the D (6 bases). CDR1 is MNHEY and CDR2 is SVGAGI in the germline V gene. Trimming took off 2 bases at V and 1 base at J, with 12 bases between the two ends. The CDR3 totals 15 residues. In nucleotides, the CDR3 is TGTGCCAGCAGTTACACGAACAGGGCGTCCTACGAGCAGTACTTC. Amino acids: CASSYTNRASYEQYF.

The chain employs TRBV28 and TRBJ1-1; 8 nucleotides line up with TRBD1. This CDR3 contains 15 residues. Germline V gives CDR1 MDHEN, CDR2 SYDVKM. Losses at the gene ends were 8 bases for V and 4 bases for J; bases not matched to a gene: 12. CDR3 sequence reads: CASGRTDRAGTEAFF. The CDR3 DNA reads TGTGCCAGCGGACGAACGGACAGGGCAGGCACTGAAGCTTTCTTT.